This TCR beta chain was profiled in a study of blood T cells in healthy people across ages. Trimming left V 0 bases short and J 4 bases short, with 8 bases between. Germline CDR1 reads MNHEY; CDR2 reads SVGAGI. The CDR3 consists of 14 residues. A second PCR of 7 to 11 cycles used a sample-barcoded 5' primer and a J-beta primer mix. TCRdb passed the 5' RACE reads through MiXCR, listing each CDR3 protein once. The repertoire holds about 1.1 million distinct CDR3 sequences, with around two fifths as singletons. Only one count was recorded for this clonotype. This TCR was sampled from a man between 18 and 29 years old in good health. This rearrangement joins TRBV6-5 to TRBJ2-3; D unclear. The specimen sequenced was blood. The CDR3 sequence is CASSYSVQADTQYF. CDR3 nucleotides: TGTGCCAGCAGTTACTCGGTCCAGGCAGATACGCAGTATTTT.